This T cell receptor (beta chain) was sequenced during a study of blood T cell repertoires in COVID-19. Using immunoSEQ multiplex PCR, the repertoire was profiled, and TCRdb retains in-frame clones only, with some absent. The sample has more than 300,000 clones, 85% to 90% seen once. This CDR3 comprises 14 residues. Trimming stripped 1 base from V and 2 bases from J, with 9 bases between. Germline lookup yields CDR1 SGHDT and CDR2 YYEEEE. The sample comprised PBMCs or T cells enriched from blood (not recorded which). The sequence was obtained from a woman under 30 who had recovered from COVID-19. The J gene is TRBJ1-2, the V gene TRBV5-6; tentative D call: TRBD1 (6 bases). In DNA form, the CDR3 reads TGTGCCAGCAGCTTGATCGGACAGAACTATGGCTACACCTTC. Its protein product is CASSLIGQNYGYTF.